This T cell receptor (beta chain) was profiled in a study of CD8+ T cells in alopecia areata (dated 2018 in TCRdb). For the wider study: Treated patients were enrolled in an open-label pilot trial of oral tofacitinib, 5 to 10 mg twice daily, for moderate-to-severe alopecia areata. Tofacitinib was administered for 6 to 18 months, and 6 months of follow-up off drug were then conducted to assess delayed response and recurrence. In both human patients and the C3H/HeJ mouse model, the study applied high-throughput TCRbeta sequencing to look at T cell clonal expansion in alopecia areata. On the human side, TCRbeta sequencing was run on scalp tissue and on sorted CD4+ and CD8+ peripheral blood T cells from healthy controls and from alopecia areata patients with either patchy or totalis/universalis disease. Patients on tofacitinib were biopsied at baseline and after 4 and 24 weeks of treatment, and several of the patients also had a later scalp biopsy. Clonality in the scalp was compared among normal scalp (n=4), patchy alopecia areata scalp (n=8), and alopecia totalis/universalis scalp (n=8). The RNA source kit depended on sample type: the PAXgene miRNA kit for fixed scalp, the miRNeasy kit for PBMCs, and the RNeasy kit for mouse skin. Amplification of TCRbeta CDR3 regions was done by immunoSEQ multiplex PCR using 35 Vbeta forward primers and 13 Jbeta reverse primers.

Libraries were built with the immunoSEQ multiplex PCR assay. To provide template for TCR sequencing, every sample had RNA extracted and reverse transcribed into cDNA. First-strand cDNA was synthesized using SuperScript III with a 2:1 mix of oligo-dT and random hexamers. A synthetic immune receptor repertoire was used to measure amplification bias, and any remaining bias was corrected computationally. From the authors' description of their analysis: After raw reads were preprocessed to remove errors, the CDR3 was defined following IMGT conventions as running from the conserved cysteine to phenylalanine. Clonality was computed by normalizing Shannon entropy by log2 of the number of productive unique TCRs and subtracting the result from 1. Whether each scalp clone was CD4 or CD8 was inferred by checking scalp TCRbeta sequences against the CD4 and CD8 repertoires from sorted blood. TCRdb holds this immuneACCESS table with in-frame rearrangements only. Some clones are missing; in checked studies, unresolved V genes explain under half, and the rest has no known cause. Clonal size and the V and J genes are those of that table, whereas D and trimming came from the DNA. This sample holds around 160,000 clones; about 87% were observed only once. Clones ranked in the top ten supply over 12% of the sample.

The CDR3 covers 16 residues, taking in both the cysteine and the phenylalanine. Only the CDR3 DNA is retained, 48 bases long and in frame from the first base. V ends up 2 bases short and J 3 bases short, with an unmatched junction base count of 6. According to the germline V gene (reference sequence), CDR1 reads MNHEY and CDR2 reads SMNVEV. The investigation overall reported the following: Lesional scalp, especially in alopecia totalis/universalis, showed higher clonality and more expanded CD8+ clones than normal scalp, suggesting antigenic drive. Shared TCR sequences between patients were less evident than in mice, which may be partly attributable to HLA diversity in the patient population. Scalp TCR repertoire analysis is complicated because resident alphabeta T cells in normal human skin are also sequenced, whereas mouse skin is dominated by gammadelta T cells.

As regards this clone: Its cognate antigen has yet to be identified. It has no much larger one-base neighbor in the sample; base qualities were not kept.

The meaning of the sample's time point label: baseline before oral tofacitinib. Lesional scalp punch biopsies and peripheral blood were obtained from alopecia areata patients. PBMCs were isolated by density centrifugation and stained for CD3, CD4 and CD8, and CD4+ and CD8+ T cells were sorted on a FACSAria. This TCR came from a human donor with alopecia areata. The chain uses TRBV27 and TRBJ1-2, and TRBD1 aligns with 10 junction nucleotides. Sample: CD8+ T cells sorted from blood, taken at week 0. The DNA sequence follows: TGTGCCAGCAGTTTAGTATATGGGACAGGGGACTATGGCTACACCTTC. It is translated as CASSLVYGTGDYGYTF.